These 21 T cell receptor beta chains were sequenced from one sample in a study of long-term antiretroviral therapy in people with HIV. Runs used v3.0 of the immunoSEQ assay and were done at survey level. Assay: immunoSEQ multiplex PCR; the TCRdb copy retains only in-frame clones and omits some. The profile shows about 23,000 clones, 75% to 90% of them singletons. Sequencing was performed on unsorted PBMCs, taken 0.4 years after starting antiretroviral therapy. Receptors originate from a man between 50 and 59 years old with HIV.

The V and J genes are TRBV28 and TRBJ2-1; TRBD2 might be the D (6 bases). Germline CDR1 and CDR2: MDHEN and SYDVKM. This CDR3 has 17 residues. V gave up 7 bases and J gave up 1 base, with 20 bases separating them. CDR3 in amino acids: CASTSKEGRRSYNEQFF. DNA for the CDR3: TGTGCCAGCACCTCCAAGGAGGGCAGGAGATCCTACAATGAGCAGTTCTTC.

This clone came up once. The rearrangement joins TRBV5-1 to TRBJ1-1; D gene uncertain. Per germline, CDR1 SGHRS and CDR2 YFSETQ. The V end was cut by 0 bases, the J end by 0 bases, with 6 bases between. CDR3 length: 14 amino acids. The CDR3 sequence: CASSLDGMNTEAFF. In DNA form, the CDR3 reads TGCGCCAGCAGCTTGGACGGCATGAACACTGAAGCTTTCTTT.

This sequence joins TRBV5-1 and TRBJ2-1; unclear D gene. Germline CDR1 reads SGHRS; CDR2 reads YFSETQ. This CDR3 region has 18 residues. V gave up 0 bases and J gave up 0 bases, with 16 bases separating them. The CDR3 spells CASSLEGQLMSSYNEQFF. In DNA, the CDR3 is TGCGCCAGCAGCTTGGAAGGGCAGCTTATGAGCTCCTACAATGAGCAGTTCTTC.

The genes are TRBV28 and TRBJ1-1; the D gene is possibly TRBD1 (6 bases). The V end was cut by 10 bases, the J end by 6 bases, with 18 bases between. Looked up from germline, CDR1 is MDHEN and CDR2 is SYDVKM. This CDR3 contains 13 residues. CDR3 region: CATLGGTFPEAFF. CDR3 bases: TGTGCCACCTTAGGGGGAACTTTCCCTGAAGCTTTCTTT.

CDR3: CASSVGPGTGYNYGYTF. CDR3 bases: TGCGCCAGCAGCGTCGGCCCCGGGACAGGGTATAACTATGGCTACACCTTC. The genes are TRBV5-1 and TRBJ1-2, with TRBD1 identical over 9 bases. CDR1 is SGHRS and CDR2 is YFSETQ in the germline V gene. This CDR3 has 17 amino acids. V shed 4 bases and J 1 base; nucleotides not matched to a gene: 11.

The chain combines TRBV7-9 with TRBJ1-1, with 9 nucleotides matching TRBD1. The CDR3 consists of 15 residues. CDR1 is SEHNR, CDR2 FQNEAQ, per germline (reference sequence). V trimming: 4 bases; J trimming: 1 base; junction bases outside the gene matches: 4. CDR3 DNA: TGTGCCAGCAGCTCACCGGGACAGGGGAACACTGAAGCTTTCTTT. It translates to CASSSPGQGNTEAFF.

The chain recombines TRBV6-1 with TRBJ1-1, with TRBD1 matching over 10 bases. In germline, CDR1 is MNHNS, CDR2 SASEGT. CDR3 length equals 15 residues. With 1 base clipped from V and 5 bases from J, the junction kept 4 bases outside the gene matches. CDR3 nucleotide sequence: TGTGCCAGCAGTGAAGGGGACAGGGGAGGGACTGAAGCTTTCTTT. Residues: CASSEGDRGGTEAFF.

By share, this clone counts as medium-sized (0.01 to 0.1%). The J gene is TRBJ1-5, the V gene TRBV10-1; maybe TRBD1 (6 bases). The CDR3 totals 13 residues. CDR1 WNHNN and CDR2 SYGVQD come from the germline V gene (reference sequence). The V gene lost 6 bases and the J gene lost 9 bases, with 15 bases spanning the gap. The CDR3: CASRKTGLWPQHF. CDR3 bases: TGCGCCAGCAGAAAGACAGGCCTCTGGCCCCAGCATTTT.

This chain joins TRBV5-1 and TRBJ1-5; weak D call: TRBD1 (5 bases). This CDR3 spans 20 amino acids. Germline assignment: CDR1 SGHRS and CDR2 YFSETQ. V shed 5 bases and J shed 0 bases, with 27 bases lying between them. The CDR3 nucleotides are TGCGCCAGCAGTCCCGGTACAGGCCTAACCGGGATTTATAGCAATCAGCCCCAGCATTTT. This translates into CASSPGTGLTGIYSNQPQHF. Filled out from reference TRBV5-1 and TRBJ1-5, the complete variable domain reads KAGVTQTPRYLIKTRGQQVTLSCSPISGHRSVSWYQQTPGQGLQFLFEYFSETQRNKGNFPGRFSGRQFSNSRSEMNVSTLELGDSALYLCASSPGTGLTGIYSNQPQHFGDGTRLSIL.

This clone came up once. The chain has TRBV5-1 and TRBJ1-1, with D possibly matching TRBD1 (6 bases). The CDR3 extends over 14 amino acids. V dropped 4 bases and J dropped 0 bases, with 10 bases sitting between them. From germline, CDR1 is SGHRS and CDR2 YFSETQ. CDR3 coding DNA: TGCGCCAGCAGCCCGGACAGCCTGAACACTGAAGCTTTCTTT. Its protein is CASSPDSLNTEAFF.

CDR3 protein: CASARVEVDEQFF. CDR3 nucleotides: TGTGCCAGCGCCCGCGTGGAAGTGGATGAGCAGTTCTTC. The gene calls are TRBV27 and TRBJ2-1, with unresolved D. V lost 8 bases and J 8 bases, leaving 16 bases between the germline ends. The CDR3 loop spans 13 amino acids. CDR1 is MNHEY and CDR2 is SMNVEV in the germline V gene (reference sequence).

The chain recombines TRBV4-3 with TRBJ1-6, with TRBD1 identical over 8 bases. Germline V gives CDR1 LGHNA, CDR2 YSLEER. This CDR3 has 15 residues. Trimming cost V 0 bases and J 10 bases; bases outside gene matches: 5. Here the CDR3 DNA reads TGCGCCAGCAGCCAAGAGGGACAGGTTTCGTCACCCCTCCACTTT. Residues: CASSQEGQVSSPLHF.

This clone has just one count. The CDR3: CASRPGLAVVGNEQFF. The CDR3 coding sequence is TGTGCCAGTAGGCCGGGACTAGCGGTGGTCGGCAATGAGCAGTTCTTC. V and J are TRBV19 and TRBJ2-1, with 11 bases aligning to TRBD2. CDR3 length: 16 amino acids. After removal of 6 bases from V and 6 bases from J, the junction contained 10 bases not matched to a gene. Germline V gene sequence: CDR1 LNHDA, CDR2 SQIVND (reference sequence).

This chain links TRBV10-2 with TRBJ2-7; the D is unclear. Germline V gives CDR1 WSHSY, CDR2 SAAADI. The CDR3 spans 14 residues. V gave up 3 bases and J gave up 1 base, with 10 bases separating them. CDR3 protein: CASSDIGSSYEQYF. The CDR3 DNA sequence: TGCGCCAGCAGTGATATCGGAAGTTCCTACGAGCAGTACTTC.

The V gene is TRBV9, the J gene TRBJ2-2, with D unresolved. This CDR3 region has 14 residues. Germline CDR1 is SGDLS and CDR2 is YYNGEE. The germline V and J ends were trimmed by 3 bases and 0 bases, with 6 bases remaining between them. CDR3 sequence reads: CASSAPANTGELFF. CDR3 in DNA: TGTGCCAGCAGCGCCCCAGCGAACACCGGGGAGCTGTTTTTT.

The rearrangement joins TRBV23-1 to TRBJ1-5, with TRBD1 matching 8 bases. TRBV23-1 is classed as an ORF, of uncertain function. The CDR3 runs 16 residues. V lost 4 bases, J lost 0 bases, and 5 bases stayed unmatched. CDR3 sequence: CASSRKQGVSNQPQHF. The CDR3 bases are TGCGCCAGCAGTCGCAAACAGGGGGTTAGCAATCAGCCCCAGCATTTT.

This clone was observed a few times. This CDR3 is CASSPSDSGVRGGYTF. DNA of the CDR3: TGTGCCAGCTCACCGTCGGACTCCGGGGTCCGGGGTGGCTACACCTTC. The gene calls are TRBV18 and TRBJ1-2; the D is unclear. CDR1 and CDR2 (germline): KGHSH, LQKENI. The V end was cut by 3 bases, the J end by 7 bases, with 21 bases between. The CDR3 is 16 residues long.

The chain is built from TRBV4-3 and TRBJ2-6; 8 bases agree with TRBD2. This CDR3 has 21 residues. Per germline, CDR1 LGHNA and CDR2 YSLEER. The junction had 14 bases not matched to a gene; V was cut back by 1 base and J by 0 bases. The CDR3: CASSQVAGGRYRTSGANVLTF. In DNA, the CDR3 is TGCGCCAGCAGCCAAGTGGCGGGAGGTCGTTATCGAACCTCTGGGGCCAACGTCCTGACTTTC.

DNA of the CDR3: TGTGCCAGCGCGTTCCGGATTAATGAAAAACTGTTTTTT. Translating gives CASAFRINEKLFF. The genes are TRBV7-9 and TRBJ1-4; D is unresolved. The germline gives CDR1 SEHNR, CDR2 FQNEAQ (reference sequence). This CDR3 is 13 amino acids long. Trimming pared 8 bases from V and 4 bases from J, leaving 11 bases between.

A single count supports this clone. This chain joins TRBV6-5 and TRBJ1-1; D is ambiguous. Trimming cost V 5 bases and J 2 bases, with 3 bases left between them. Germline V gene data show CDR1 as MNHEY and CDR2 as SVGAGI. The length of the CDR3 is 11 residues. As DNA, the CDR3 is TGTGCCAGCAGTGACAACACTGAAGCTTTCTTT. Residues: CASSDNTEAFF.

The rearrangement joins TRBV6-6 to TRBJ1-2; 9 bases line up with TRBD1. V shed 6 bases, J shed 2 bases, and the junction held 7 bases outside the gene matches. Germline CDR1 and CDR2: MNHNY and SVGAGI (reference sequence). The CDR3 is made up of 15 amino acids. DNA for the CDR3: TGTGCCAGCAGACACAACAGGGGGCCCAACTATGGCTACACCTTC. Translated, it gives CASRHNRGPNYGYTF.